In its sample, the clone carrying this TCR beta chain was seen once. Antigen specificity is unknown. For the second PCR, which ran for about 6 to 11 cycles, a sample-barcoded 5' primer and a J-beta primer mix were used. A 12-random-nucleotide template-switch adaptor tagged each cDNA molecule. TCRdb recomputed calls from the 5' RACE reads with MiXCR, one row per CDR3 protein. Of approximately 900,000 distinct CDR3 sequences in the sample, under 50% were seen once. Germline CDR1 is MNHEY and CDR2 is SVGEGT. This CDR3 is 12 amino acids long. The data are from a study of blood T cells in healthy people across ages. Study-wide context: Template switching retrieved approximately one barcoded beta molecule for each two T cells. Points from the study as a whole: The lack of PBMC sorting stopped any conclusive naive versus antigen-experienced comparison.

The clonotype comes from a man aged 25-40 years in good health. This chain links TRBV6-2 or TRBV6-3 with TRBJ2-5; D unclear. The tail of the sequence fits TRBJ2-7 better, so the J call may be wrong. The sample taken for sequencing was blood. The CDR3 loop is CATDDTLYEQYF. The CDR3 nucleotides read TGTGCCACCGACGACACCCTCTACGAGCAGTACTTC.